The sequence of this TCR beta chain was determined in a study of OX40 agonist ivuxolimab in advanced cancers. TCRdb's table, derived via immunoSEQ multiplex PCR, lists solely in-frame clones and lacks some. This sample has some 94,000 clones, with more than 90% found just once. The CDR3 is 12 residues long. The J segment lost 8 bases and the V segment lost 0 bases, leaving 1 base of the junction unmatched. Germline V gives CDR1 SGHTS, CDR2 YDEGEE. The sample was CD4+ or CD8+ T cells sorted from blood, taken in a trial of the OX40 agonist ivuxolimab. This clonotype was sampled from an adult with an advanced solid tumor such as melanoma, head and neck, liver or kidney cancer. J is TRBJ1-1 and V is TRBV5-8; 7 bases fit TRBD1. In DNA, the CDR3 is TGTGCCAGCAGCTTGGAGACAGGGGAAGCTTTCTTT. Its translation is CASSLETGEAFF.